The source of this T cell receptor (beta chain) is a study of shared clonotypes between healthy human individuals. Donors comprised healthy HIV-negative adults lacking recent acute infections or vaccinations. The CDR3 covers 12 residues. V dropped 0 bases and J dropped 10 bases, with 9 bases sitting between them. Per the germline V gene, CDR1 is SGHAT and CDR2 is FQNNGV. Clones were read by immunoSEQ multiplex PCR, and TCRdb kept only the in-frame ones, dropping some. The sample gives 850,000 to 1,100,000 clones, 70% to 85% of which show up once; 0.89% is in the top ten. This rearrangement joins TRBV11-2 to TRBJ1-1; TRBD1 might be the D (5 bases). The sample consisted of memory CD4+ T cells from PBMCs. The subset is: CD45RA-negative fraction. The receptor's source is a young man in good health. Some clones in this sample may be carry-over from other donors' samples. CDR3: CASSLEGTGAFF. CDR3 sequence (DNA): TGTGCCAGCAGCTTAGAGGGGACGGGAGCTTTCTTT.